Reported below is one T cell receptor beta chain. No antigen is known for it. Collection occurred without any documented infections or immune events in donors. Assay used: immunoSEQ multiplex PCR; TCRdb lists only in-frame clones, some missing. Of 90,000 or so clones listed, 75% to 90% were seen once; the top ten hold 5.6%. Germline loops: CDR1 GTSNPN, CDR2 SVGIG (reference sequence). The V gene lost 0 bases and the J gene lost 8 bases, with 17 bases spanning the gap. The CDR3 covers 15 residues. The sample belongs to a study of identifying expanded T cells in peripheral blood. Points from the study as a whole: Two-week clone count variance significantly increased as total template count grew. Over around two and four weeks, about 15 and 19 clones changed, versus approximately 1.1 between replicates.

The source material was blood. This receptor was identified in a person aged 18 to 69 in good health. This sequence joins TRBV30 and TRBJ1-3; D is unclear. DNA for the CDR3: TGTGCCTGGAGTGTAGGTCGCCTGAGGATAGACACCATATATTTT. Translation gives CAWSVGRLRIDTIYF. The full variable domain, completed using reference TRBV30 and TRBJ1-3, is SQTIHQWPATLVQPVGSPLSLECTVEGTSNPNLYWYRQAAGRGLQLLFYSVGIGQISSEVPQNLSASRPQDRQFILSSKKLLLSDSGFYLCAWSVGRLRIDTIYFGEGSWLTVV.